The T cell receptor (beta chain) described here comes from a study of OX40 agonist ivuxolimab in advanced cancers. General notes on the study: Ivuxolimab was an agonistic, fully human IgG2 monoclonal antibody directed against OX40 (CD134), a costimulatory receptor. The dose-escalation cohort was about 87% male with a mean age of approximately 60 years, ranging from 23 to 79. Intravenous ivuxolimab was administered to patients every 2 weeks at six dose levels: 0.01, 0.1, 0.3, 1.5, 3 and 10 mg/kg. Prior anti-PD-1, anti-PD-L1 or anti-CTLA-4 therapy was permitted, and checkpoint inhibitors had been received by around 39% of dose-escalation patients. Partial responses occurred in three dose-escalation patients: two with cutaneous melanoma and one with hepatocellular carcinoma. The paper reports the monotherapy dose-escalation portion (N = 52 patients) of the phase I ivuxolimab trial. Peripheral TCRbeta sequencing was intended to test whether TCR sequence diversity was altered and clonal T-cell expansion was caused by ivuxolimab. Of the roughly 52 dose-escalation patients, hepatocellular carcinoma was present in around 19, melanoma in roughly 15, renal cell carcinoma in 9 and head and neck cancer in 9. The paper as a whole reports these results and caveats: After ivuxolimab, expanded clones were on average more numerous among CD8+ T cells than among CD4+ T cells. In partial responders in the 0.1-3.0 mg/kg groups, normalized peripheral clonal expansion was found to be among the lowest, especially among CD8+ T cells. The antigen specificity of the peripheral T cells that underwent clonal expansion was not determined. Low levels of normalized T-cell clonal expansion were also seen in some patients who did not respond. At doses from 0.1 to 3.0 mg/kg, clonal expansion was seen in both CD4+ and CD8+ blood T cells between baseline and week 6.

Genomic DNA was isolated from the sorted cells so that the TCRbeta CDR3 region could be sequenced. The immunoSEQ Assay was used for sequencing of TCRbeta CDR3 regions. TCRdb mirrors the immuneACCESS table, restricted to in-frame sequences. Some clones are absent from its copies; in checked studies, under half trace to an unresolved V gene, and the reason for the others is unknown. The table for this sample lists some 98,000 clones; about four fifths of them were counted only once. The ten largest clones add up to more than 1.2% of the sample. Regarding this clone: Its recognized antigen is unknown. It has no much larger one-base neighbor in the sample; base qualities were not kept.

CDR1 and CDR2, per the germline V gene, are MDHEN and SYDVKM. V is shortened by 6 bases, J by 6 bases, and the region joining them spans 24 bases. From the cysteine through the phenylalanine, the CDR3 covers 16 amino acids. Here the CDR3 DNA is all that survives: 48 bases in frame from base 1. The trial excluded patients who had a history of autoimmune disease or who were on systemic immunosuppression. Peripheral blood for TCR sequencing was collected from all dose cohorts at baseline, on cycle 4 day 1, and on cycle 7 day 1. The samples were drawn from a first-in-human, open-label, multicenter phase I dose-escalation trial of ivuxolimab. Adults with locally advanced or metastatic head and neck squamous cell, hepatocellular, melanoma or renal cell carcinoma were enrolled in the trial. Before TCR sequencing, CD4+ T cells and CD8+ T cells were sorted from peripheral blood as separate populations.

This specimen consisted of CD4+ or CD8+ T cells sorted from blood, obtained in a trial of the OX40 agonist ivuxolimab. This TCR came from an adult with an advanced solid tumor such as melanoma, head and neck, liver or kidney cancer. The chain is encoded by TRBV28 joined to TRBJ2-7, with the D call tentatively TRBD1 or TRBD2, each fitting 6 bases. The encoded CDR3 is CASSPYFGGRRSEQYF. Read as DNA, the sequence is TGTGCCAGCAGCCCCTACTTCGGGGGCCGGAGAAGCGAGCAGTACTTC.